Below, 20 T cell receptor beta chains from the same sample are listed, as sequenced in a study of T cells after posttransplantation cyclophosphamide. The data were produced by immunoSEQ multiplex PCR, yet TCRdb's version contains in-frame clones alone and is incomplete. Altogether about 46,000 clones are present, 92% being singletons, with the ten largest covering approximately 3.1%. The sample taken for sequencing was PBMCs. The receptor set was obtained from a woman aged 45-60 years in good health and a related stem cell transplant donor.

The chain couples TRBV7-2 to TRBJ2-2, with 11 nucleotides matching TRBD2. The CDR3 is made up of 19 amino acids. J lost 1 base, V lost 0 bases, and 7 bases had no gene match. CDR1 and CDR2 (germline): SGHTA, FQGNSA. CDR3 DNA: TGTGCCAGCAGCTTAGCGGTTAGCGGGAGGGGACAGAACACCGGGGAGCTGTTTTTT. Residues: CASSLAVSGRGQNTGELFF. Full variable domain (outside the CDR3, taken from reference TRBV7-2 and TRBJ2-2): GAGVSQSPSNKVTEKGKDVELRCDPISGHTALYWYRQSLGQGLEFLIYFQGNSAPDKSGLPSDRFSAERTGGSVSTLTIQRTQQEDSAVYLCASSLAVSGRGQNTGELFFGEGSRLTVL.

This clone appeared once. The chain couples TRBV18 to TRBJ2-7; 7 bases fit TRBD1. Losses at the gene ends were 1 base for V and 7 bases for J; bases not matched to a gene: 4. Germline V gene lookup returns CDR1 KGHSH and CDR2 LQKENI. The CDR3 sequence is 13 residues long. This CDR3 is CASSPQGAEEQYF. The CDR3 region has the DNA TGTGCCAGCTCACCACAGGGGGCAGAAGAGCAGTACTTC.

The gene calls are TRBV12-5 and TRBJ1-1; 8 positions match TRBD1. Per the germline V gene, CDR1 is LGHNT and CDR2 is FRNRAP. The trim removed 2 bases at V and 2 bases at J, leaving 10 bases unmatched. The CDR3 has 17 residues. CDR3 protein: CASGLSGGRPGNTEAFF. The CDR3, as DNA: TGTGCTAGTGGTTTGTCAGGGGGCCGCCCGGGAAACACTGAAGCTTTCTTT. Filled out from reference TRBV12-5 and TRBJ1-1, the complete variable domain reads DARVTQTPRHKVTEMGQEVTMRCQPILGHNTVFWYRQTMMQGLELLAYFRNRAPLDDSGMPKDRFSAEMPDATLATLKIQPSEPRDSAVYFCASGLSGGRPGNTEAFFGQGTRLTVV.

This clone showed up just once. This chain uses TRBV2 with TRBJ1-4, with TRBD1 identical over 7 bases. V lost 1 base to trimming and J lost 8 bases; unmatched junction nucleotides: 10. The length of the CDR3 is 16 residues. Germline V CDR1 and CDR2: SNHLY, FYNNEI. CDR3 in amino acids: CASSEGQGVFREKLFF. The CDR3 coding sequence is TGTGCCAGCAGTGAAGGGCAGGGGGTCTTTAGGGAAAAACTGTTTTTT.

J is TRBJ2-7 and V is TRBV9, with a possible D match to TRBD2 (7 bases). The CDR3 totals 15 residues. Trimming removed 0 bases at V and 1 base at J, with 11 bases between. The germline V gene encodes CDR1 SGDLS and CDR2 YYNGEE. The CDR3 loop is CASSVAGEGSYEQYF. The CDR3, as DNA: TGTGCCAGCAGCGTAGCAGGGGAGGGTTCCTACGAGCAGTACTTC.

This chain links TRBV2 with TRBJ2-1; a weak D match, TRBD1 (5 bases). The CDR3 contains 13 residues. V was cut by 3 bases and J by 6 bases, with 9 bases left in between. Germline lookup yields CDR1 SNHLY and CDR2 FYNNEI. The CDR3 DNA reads TGTGCCAGCAGTGACTGGACACTCAATGAGCAGTTCTTC. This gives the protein CASSDWTLNEQFF.

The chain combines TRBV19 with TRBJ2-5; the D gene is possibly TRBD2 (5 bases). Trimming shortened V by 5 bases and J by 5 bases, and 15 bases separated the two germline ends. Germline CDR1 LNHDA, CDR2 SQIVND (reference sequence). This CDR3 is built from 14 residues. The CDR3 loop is CASSGRDRDETQYF. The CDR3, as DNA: TGTGCCAGTAGTGGACGAGATCGGGATGAGACCCAGTACTTC.

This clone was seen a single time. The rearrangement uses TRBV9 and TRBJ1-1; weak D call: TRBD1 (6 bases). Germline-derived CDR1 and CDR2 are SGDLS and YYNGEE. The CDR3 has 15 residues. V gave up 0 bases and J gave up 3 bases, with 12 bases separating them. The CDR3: CASSVGDRLDTEAFF. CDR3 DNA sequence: TGTGCCAGCAGCGTAGGAGACAGGTTGGACACTGAAGCTTTCTTT.

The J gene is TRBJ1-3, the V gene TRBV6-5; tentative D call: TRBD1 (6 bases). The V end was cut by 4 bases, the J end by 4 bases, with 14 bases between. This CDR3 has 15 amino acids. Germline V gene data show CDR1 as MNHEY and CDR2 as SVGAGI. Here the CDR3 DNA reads TGTGCCAGCAGTTCCGGACAGTTGGGGGGAAACACCATATATTTT. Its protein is CASSSGQLGGNTIYF.

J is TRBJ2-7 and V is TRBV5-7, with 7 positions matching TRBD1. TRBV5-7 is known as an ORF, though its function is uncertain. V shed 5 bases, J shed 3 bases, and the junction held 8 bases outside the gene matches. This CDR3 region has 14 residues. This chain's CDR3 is CASRLVGQYYEQYF. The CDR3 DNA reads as TGTGCCAGCAGACTTGTGGGACAGTACTACGAGCAGTACTTC.

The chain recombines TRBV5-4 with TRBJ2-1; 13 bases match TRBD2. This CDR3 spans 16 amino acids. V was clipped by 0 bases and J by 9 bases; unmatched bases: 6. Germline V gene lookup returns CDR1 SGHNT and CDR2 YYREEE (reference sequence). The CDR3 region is CASSLGLAGGQGEQFF. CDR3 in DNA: TGTGCCAGCAGCTTGGGACTAGCGGGGGGCCAGGGTGAGCAGTTCTTC.

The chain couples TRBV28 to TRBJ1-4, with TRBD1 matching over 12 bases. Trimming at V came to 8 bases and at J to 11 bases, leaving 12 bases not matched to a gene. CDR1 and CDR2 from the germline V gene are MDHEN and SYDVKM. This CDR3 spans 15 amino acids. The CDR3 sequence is CASFGVGDRGRKLFF. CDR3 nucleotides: TGTGCCAGCTTCGGAGTGGGGGACAGGGGGCGCAAACTGTTTTTT.

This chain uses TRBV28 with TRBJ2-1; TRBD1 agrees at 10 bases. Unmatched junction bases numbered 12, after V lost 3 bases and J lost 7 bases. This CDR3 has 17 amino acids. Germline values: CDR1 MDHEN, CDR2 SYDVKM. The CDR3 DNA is TGTGCCAGCAGTTTGCCCGGGGGGACAGGGGTTCCGAATGAGCAGTTCTTC. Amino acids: CASSLPGGTGVPNEQFF. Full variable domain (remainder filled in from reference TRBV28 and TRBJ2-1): DVKVTQSSRYLVKRTGEKVFLECVQDMDHENMFWYRQDPGLGLRLIYFSYDVKMKEKGDIPEGYSVSREKKERFSLILESASTNQTSMYLCASSLPGGTGVPNEQFFGPGTRLTVL.

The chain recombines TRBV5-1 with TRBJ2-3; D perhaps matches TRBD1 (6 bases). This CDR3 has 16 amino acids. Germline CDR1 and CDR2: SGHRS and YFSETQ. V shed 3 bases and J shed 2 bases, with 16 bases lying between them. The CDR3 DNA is TGCGCCAGCAGCTGGGACACCTTGGGGAACACAGATACGCAGTATTTT. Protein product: CASSWDTLGNTDTQYF.

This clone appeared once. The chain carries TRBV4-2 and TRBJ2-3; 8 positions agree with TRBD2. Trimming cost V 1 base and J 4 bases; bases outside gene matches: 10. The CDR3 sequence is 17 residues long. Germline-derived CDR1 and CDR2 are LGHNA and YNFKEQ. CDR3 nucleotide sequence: TGTGCCAGCAGCCAAGGAGGATTAGCGGGGTTAGCAGATACGCAGTATTTT. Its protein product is CASSQGGLAGLADTQYF.

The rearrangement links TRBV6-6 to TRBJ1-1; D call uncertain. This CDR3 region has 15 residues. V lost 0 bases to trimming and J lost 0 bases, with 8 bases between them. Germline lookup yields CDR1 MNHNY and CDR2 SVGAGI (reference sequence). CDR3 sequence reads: CASSYSDSMNTEAFF. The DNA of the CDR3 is TGTGCCAGCAGTTACTCTGATAGTATGAACACTGAAGCTTTCTTT.

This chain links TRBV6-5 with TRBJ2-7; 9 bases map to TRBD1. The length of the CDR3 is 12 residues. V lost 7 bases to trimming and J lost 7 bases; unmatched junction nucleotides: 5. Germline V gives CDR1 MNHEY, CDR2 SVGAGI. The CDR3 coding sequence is TGTGCCAGCACACAGACAGGGGGTGAGCAGTACTTC. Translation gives CASTQTGGEQYF.

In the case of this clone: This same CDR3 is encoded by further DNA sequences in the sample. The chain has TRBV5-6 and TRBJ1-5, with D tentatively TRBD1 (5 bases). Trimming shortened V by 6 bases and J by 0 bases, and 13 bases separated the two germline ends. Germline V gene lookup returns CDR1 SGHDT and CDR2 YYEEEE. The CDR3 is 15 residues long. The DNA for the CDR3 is TGTGCCAGCACTCAGGGCGATTATAGCAATCAGCCCCAGCATTTT. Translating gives CASTQGDYSNQPQHF.

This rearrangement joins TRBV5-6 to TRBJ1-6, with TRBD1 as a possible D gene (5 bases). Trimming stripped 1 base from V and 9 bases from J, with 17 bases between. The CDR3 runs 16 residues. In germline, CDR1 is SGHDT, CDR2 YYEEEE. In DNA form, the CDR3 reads TGTGCCAGCAGCTTGAGGGCGGGGGGTAAGGCTTCACCCCTCCACTTT. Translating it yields CASSLRAGGKASPLHF.

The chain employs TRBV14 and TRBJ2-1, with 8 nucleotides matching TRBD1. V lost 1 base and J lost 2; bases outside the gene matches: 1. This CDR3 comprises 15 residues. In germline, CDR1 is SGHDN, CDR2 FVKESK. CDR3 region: CASSQARGPYNEQFF. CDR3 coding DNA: TGTGCCAGCAGCCAAGCCAGGGGGCCCTACAATGAGCAGTTCTTC. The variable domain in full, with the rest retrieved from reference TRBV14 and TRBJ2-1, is EAGVTQFPSHSVIEKGQTVTLRCDPISGHDNLYWYRRVMGKEIKFLLHFVKESKQDESGMPNNRFLAERTGGTYSTLKVQPAELEDSGVYFCASSQARGPYNEQFFGPGTRLTVL.